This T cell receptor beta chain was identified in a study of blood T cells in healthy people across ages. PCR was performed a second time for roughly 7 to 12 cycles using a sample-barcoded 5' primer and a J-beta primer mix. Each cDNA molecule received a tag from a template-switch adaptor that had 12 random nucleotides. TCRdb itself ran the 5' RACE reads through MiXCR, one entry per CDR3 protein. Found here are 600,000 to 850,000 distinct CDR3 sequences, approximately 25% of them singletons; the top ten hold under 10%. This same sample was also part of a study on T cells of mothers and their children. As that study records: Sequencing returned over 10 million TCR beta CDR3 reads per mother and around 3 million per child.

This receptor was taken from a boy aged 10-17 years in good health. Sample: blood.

The DNA for the CDR3 is TGTGCCAGCAGTCCCGGAGGGAGGGGCGAGACTTTCTTT. Translation: CASSPGGRGETFF. V usage is TRBV12-3 or TRBV12-4 and J usage is TRBJ1-1; TRBD1 might be the D (5 bases). The CDR3 has 13 amino acids. Deletions cut 5 bases from V and 12 bases from J, with 19 bases between.